This T cell receptor (beta chain) was identified during a study of T cells in Graves' hyperthyroidism and ophthalmopathy. Whole-study results and caveats: In validation, the model predicted ophthalmopathy. These predictions came a median about 6.5 months before onset.

TCR beta CDR3 regions were amplified from RNA transcripts. In the first-round RT-PCR of the TCR CDR3, the HTBI primer set was used. One entry per CDR3 protein results from TCRdb running MiXCR on the multiplex PCR reads. The data show about 610,000 distinct CDR3 sequences, with over 12% seen just once and 3.5% to 4.5% held by the top ten. Patients showing uncontrolled infection, other autoimmune disease, pregnancy or lactation were ineligible. Diagnoses rested on clinical symptoms, serum thyroxine and TRAb, thyroid ultrasound and orbital computed tomography. This clonotype was detected ten times or more. What it binds is not known. The CDR3 covers 16 residues. V lost 5 bases, J lost 5 bases, and 8 bases stayed unmatched.

The sequence derives from a woman aged 40 to 49 with Graves' ophthalmopathy. Sequencing was carried out using blood. J is TRBJ2-5 and V is TRBV12-3 or TRBV12-4, with 13 bases aligning to TRBD2. CDR3 sequence: CASSPPGLAGVETQYF. The DNA of the CDR3 is TGTGCCAGCAGTCCCCCTGGACTAGCGGGAGTTGAGACCCAGTACTTC.